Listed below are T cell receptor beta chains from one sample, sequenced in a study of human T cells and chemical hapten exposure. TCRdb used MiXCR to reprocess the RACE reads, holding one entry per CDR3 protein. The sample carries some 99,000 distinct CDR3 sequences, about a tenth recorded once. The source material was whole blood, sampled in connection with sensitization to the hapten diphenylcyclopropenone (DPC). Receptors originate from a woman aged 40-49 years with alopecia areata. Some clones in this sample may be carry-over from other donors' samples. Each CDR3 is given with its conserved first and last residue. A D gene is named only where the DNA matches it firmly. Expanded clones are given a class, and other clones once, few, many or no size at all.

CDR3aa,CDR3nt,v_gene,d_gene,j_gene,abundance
CSVAEYYNSPLHF,TGCAGCGTTGCTGAATACTATAATTCACCCCTCCACTTT,TRBV29-1,-,TRBJ1-6,many
CASSLYRASGSPLHF,TGTGCCAGCAGCTTGTATCGGGCGAGTGGTTCACCCCTCCACTTT,TRBV5-6,-,TRBJ1-6,many
CASSLDRGPTDTQYF,TGCGCCAGCAGCTTGGACCGGGGACCCACAGATACGCAGTATTTT,TRBV5-1,-,TRBJ2-3,many
CASSQGTFREKLFF,TGTGCCAGCAGCCAAGGGACTTTCCGTGAAAAACTGTTTTTT,TRBV3-1,-,TRBJ1-4,-
CASSLEGGNTEAFF,TGTGCCAGCAGCTTAGAGGGCGGGAACACTGAAGCTTTCTTT,TRBV7-3,-,TRBJ1-1,many
CASSQDRLAGTDEQFF,TGCGCCAGCAGCCAAGATCGGCTAGCGGGGACCGATGAGCAGTTCTTC,TRBV4-3,TRBD2,TRBJ2-1,many
CSAPSGVGTEAFF,TGCAGTGCCCCTTCAGGGGTGGGGACTGAAGCTTTCTTT,TRBV20-1,-,TRBJ1-1,few
CASSPSPITGINEQFF,TGCGCCAGCAGCCCGAGCCCAATTACCGGGATCAATGAGCAGTTCTTC,TRBV4-3,-,TRBJ2-1,few
CASTPRGGRGRGEPQHF,TGTGCCAGTACCCCTCGGGGAGGCAGGGGGAGAGGGGAGCCCCAGCATTTT,TRBV19,TRBD1,TRBJ1-5,-
CASRGGEDLSGANVLTF,TGTGCCAGCAGGGGGGGGGAGGACCTCTCTGGGGCCAACGTCCTGACTTTC,TRBV6-5,TRBD2,TRBJ2-6,-
CASSYSLTSTDTQYF,TGTGCCAGCAGTTACTCGCTGACTAGCACAGATACGCAGTATTTT,TRBV6-5,-,TRBJ2-3,-
CASSLDTYEQYF,TGTGCCAGCAGTTTGGACACCTACGAGCAGTACTTC,TRBV6-2/TRBV6-3,-,TRBJ2-7,many
CASSLVYTGELFF,TGTGCCAGCAGCTTAGTCTACACCGGGGAGCTGTTTTTT,TRBV7-6,-,TRBJ2-2,many
CVSSRDRETQYF,TGTGTCAGCAGCCGTGACCGCGAGACCCAGTACTTC,TRBV11-1,-,TRBJ2-5,-